The 27 T cell receptor beta chains below all came from one sample that was sequenced in a study of blood T cell repertoires in COVID-19. This table comes from immunoSEQ multiplex PCR, and its TCRdb copy is limited to in-frame clones, with some not included. The sample holds about 270,000 clones, about 82% seen once. Sequenced: peripheral blood. The source is a woman aged 80 or older with COVID-19, enrolled during active disease.

This chain uses TRBV10-3 with TRBJ2-5, with a weak D call TRBD1 (8 bases). V lost 11 bases to trimming and J lost 5 bases, with 21 bases between them. Germline CDR1 is ENHRY and CDR2 is SYGVKD. The CDR3 runs to 14 residues. In DNA form, the CDR3 reads TGTGCCGTAGCGGGCGGCAGGGGGCGTGAGACCCAGTACTTC. Translated: CAVAGGRGRETQYF.

V and J are TRBV6-1 and TRBJ1-4; D is undetermined. V dropped 3 bases and J dropped 5 bases, with 4 bases sitting between them. The CDR3 is 12 amino acids. Germline loops: CDR1 MNHNS, CDR2 SASEGT. The CDR3 DNA follows: TGTGCCAGCAGTGACCCGAATGAAAAACTGTTTTTT. This translates into CASSDPNEKLFF.

This clone has more than one count but fewer than ten. The rearrangement uses TRBV9 and TRBJ1-3, with TRBD1 matching 7 bases. The germline V gene has CDR1 SGDLS and CDR2 YYNGEE. The length of the CDR3 is 16 residues. V gave up 3 bases and J gave up 7 bases; unmatched junction bases: 13. CDR3 protein: CASSEGTVHPLNTIYF. For the CDR3, the DNA is TGTGCCAGCAGCGAAGGGACAGTGCACCCCTTGAACACCATATATTTT.

The V gene is TRBV6-5, the J gene TRBJ2-5; 8 positions match TRBD1. The CDR3 is 13 residues long. Germline V gene data show CDR1 as MNHEY and CDR2 as SVGAGI. V lost 6 bases and J lost 5; bases outside the gene matches: 5. In DNA form, the CDR3 reads TGTGCCAGCAGCGCAGGGGGCGCGGAGACCCAGTACTTC. Amino acids: CASSAGGAETQYF.

The chain links TRBV28 to TRBJ1-4, with D perhaps matching TRBD1 (5 bases). This CDR3 region has 15 residues. Germline V gene sequence: CDR1 MDHEN, CDR2 SYDVKM. Trimming took off 5 bases at V and 0 bases at J, with 10 bases between the two ends. The CDR3 loop is CASSRDFSTNEKLFF. CDR3 coding DNA: TGTGCCAGCAGTCGGGACTTCTCAACTAATGAAAAACTGTTTTTT.

This chain uses TRBV18 with TRBJ2-3; TRBD2 agrees at 8 bases. The CDR3 runs to 16 residues. Germline values: CDR1 KGHSH, CDR2 LQKENI. Trimming removed 0 bases from V and 4 bases from J; junction bases left unmatched: 6. The CDR3 sequence is CASSPPERGMADTQYF. In nucleotides, the CDR3 is TGTGCCAGCTCACCACCGGAGCGGGGGATGGCAGATACGCAGTATTTT.

The CDR3 reads CATTTGGPNQPQHF. DNA for the CDR3: TGTGCCACCACCACGGGGGGCCCCAATCAGCCCCAGCATTTT. V is TRBV15 and J is TRBJ1-5; the D gene is possibly TRBD1 (6 bases). Germline V CDR1 and CDR2: LNHNV, YYDKDF (reference sequence). The CDR3 length is 14 residues. V lost 7 bases and J lost 3, with 13 bases in between.

Of note for this clone: The sample carries other DNA sequences with the same CDR3. The gene calls are TRBV11-1 and TRBJ2-7; D is undetermined. CDR3 length: 12 residues. Trimming cost V 5 bases and J 3 bases, with 8 bases left between them. Germline-derived CDR1 and CDR2 are SGHAT and FQDESV (reference sequence). The CDR3 DNA is TGTGCCAGCAGCCTAAACAGCTACGAGCAGTACTTC. Residues: CASSLNSYEQYF.

The genes are TRBV28 and TRBJ1-2; D gene unclear. The V end lost 8 bases, the J end lost 1 base, and 5 bases lay between the germline ends. Germline values: CDR1 MDHEN, CDR2 SYDVKM. The CDR3 length is 11 residues. Here the CDR3 reads CASQINYGYTF. The CDR3 DNA reads TGTGCCAGCCAAATTAACTATGGCTACACCTTC.

The CDR3, as DNA: TGTGCCAGCAGCCGGACAGATACGCAGTATTTT. Translation gives CASSRTDTQYF. This chain connects TRBV2 to TRBJ2-3, with no clear D. Per the germline V gene, CDR1 is SNHLY and CDR2 is FYNNEI. The CDR3 has 11 amino acids. The V end lost 6 bases, the J end lost 3 bases, and 4 bases lay between the germline ends. Combining the CDR3 with reference TRBV2 and TRBJ2-3 gives the whole variable domain EPEVTQTPSHQVTQMGQEVILRCVPISNHLYFYWYRQILGQKVEFLVSFYNNEISEKSEIFDDQFSVERPDGSNFTLKIRSTKLEDSAMYFCASSRTDTQYFGPGTRLTVL.

This chain links TRBV7-3 with TRBJ2-3; TRBD2 is a possible D gene (6 bases). The CDR3 covers 13 residues. CDR1 is SGHTA, CDR2 FQGTGA, per germline. With 0 bases removed from V and 5 bases from J, the gap between germline ends came to 6 bases. The CDR3 here is CASSLTGGDTQYF. The DNA for the CDR3 is TGTGCCAGCAGCTTAACGGGAGGAGATACGCAGTATTTT.

The chain combines TRBV10-3 with TRBJ1-1; D unresolved. The CDR3 sequence is 13 residues long. V was shortened by 0 bases and J by 4 bases, with 6 bases between the two germline ends. The germline gives CDR1 ENHRY, CDR2 SYGVKD. Written as DNA, the CDR3 is TGTGCCATCAGTGAGTCGGAGATCACTGAAGCTTTCTTT. Protein sequence: CAISESEITEAFF.

The chain uses TRBV7-3 and TRBJ2-1; TRBD2 matches at 10 bases. Germline V CDR1 and CDR2: SGHTA, FQGTGA. The CDR3 covers 15 residues. Unmatched junction bases numbered 10, after V lost 6 bases and J lost 8 bases. CDR3 sequence reads: CASSSSGGPLYEQFF. The CDR3 coding sequence is TGTGCCAGCAGTTCTAGCGGGGGCCCCCTCTATGAGCAGTTCTTC.

The V call is TRBV24-1, the J call TRBJ2-1, with D perhaps TRBD1 (6 bases). The CDR3 sequence is 14 residues long. V lost 7 bases and J 3 bases, leaving 12 bases between the germline ends. In germline, CDR1 is KGHDR, CDR2 SFDVKD. Here the CDR3 reads CATSLARGYNEQFF. DNA for the CDR3: TGTGCCACCAGCCTAGCCAGGGGCTACAATGAGCAGTTCTTC.

In this sample, this clone turned up once. The gene calls are TRBV6-5 and TRBJ1-2, with TRBD1 matching over 9 bases. Unmatched junction bases numbered 13, after V lost 6 bases and J lost 8 bases. CDR1 and CDR2 (germline): MNHEY, SVGAGI. This CDR3 region has 15 residues. This CDR3 is CASRDQGQGGGGYTF. CDR3 nucleotides: TGTGCCAGCAGGGACCAGGGACAGGGCGGGGGAGGCTACACCTTC.

The chain recombines TRBV6-1 with TRBJ2-3; TRBD1 matches 10 bases. V lost 2 bases and J lost 3; bases outside the gene matches: 2. The V gene's germline CDR1 is MNHNS and CDR2 SASEGT. This CDR3 comprises 15 residues. In DNA form, the CDR3 reads TGTGCCAGCAGTGAACGACAGGGGGCAACAGATACGCAGTATTTT. Translated: CASSERQGATDTQYF.

The chain carries TRBV29-1 and TRBJ2-7; 8 bases are a match to TRBD1. Germline CDR1 and CDR2: SQVTM and ANQGSEA. The CDR3 runs 14 residues. V lost 4 bases and J lost 3; bases outside the gene matches: 8. The CDR3 loop is CSVARAGGNYEQYF. As DNA, the CDR3 is TGCAGCGTTGCCAGGGCAGGGGGCAACTACGAGCAGTACTTC.

The V and J genes are TRBV5-1 and TRBJ1-1; the D gene is possibly TRBD1 (6 bases). The CDR3 spans 15 residues. Trimming pared 5 bases from V and 6 bases from J, leaving 20 bases between. Looked up from germline, CDR1 is SGHRS and CDR2 is YFSETQ. The CDR3 protein is CASSHSTGWRSEAFF. The DNA of the CDR3 is TGCGCCAGCAGTCACTCTACAGGGTGGAGATCTGAAGCTTTCTTT. The variable domain in full, completed from reference TRBV5-1 and TRBJ1-1, reads KAGVTQTPRYLIKTRGQQVTLSCSPISGHRSVSWYQQTPGQGLQFLFEYFSETQRNKGNFPGRFSGRQFSNSRSEMNVSTLELGDSALYLCASSHSTGWRSEAFFGQGTRLTVV.

The chain links TRBV5-8 to TRBJ2-7; D unclear. The CDR3 runs to 14 residues. Per germline, CDR1 SGHTS and CDR2 YDEGEE. Trimming removed 4 bases at V and 1 base at J, with 12 bases between. The CDR3 region is CASSPRVRSYEQYV. In nucleotides, the CDR3 is TGTGCCAGCAGCCCCCGGGTCCGATCCTACGAGCAGTACGTC.

The chain employs TRBV5-6 and TRBJ1-2; D not resolved. Germline V gene sequence: CDR1 SGHDT, CDR2 YYEEEE. Trimming took 2 bases from V and 5 from J, leaving 13 bases between them. The CDR3 runs to 14 residues. CDR3 sequence: CASSLQPGIYGYTF. The CDR3 bases are TGTGCCAGCAGCTTACAGCCCGGGATTTATGGCTACACCTTC.

In nucleotides, the CDR3 is TGTGCCAGCAGTTTGGACAGGGGCCCGTACCAAGAGACCCAGTACTTC. Its protein is CASSLDRGPYQETQYF. V and J are TRBV28 and TRBJ2-5; 9 nucleotides align to TRBD1. This CDR3 has 16 amino acids. J lost 0 bases, V lost 3 bases, and 5 bases had no gene match. The germline V gene has CDR1 MDHEN and CDR2 SYDVKM. The full variable domain, in which reference TRBV28 and TRBJ2-5 provide the parts outside the CDR3, is DVKVTQSSRYLVKRTGEKVFLECVQDMDHENMFWYRQDPGLGLRLIYFSYDVKMKEKGDIPEGYSVSREKKERFSLILESASTNQTSMYLCASSLDRGPYQETQYFGPGTRLLVL.

The chain employs TRBV6-4 and TRBJ2-6; a possible D gene is TRBD1 (6 bases). Between the trimmed V and J ends, which lost 8 bases and 0 bases, there was a span of 20 bases. From germline, CDR1 is MRHNA and CDR2 SNTAGT. This CDR3 is 18 amino acids long. CDR3 sequence: CASYPQGTPHSGANVLTF. DNA for the CDR3: TGTGCCAGCTACCCACAGGGTACACCACACTCTGGGGCCAACGTCCTGACTTTC.

This chain uses TRBV5-6 with TRBJ1-4; 8 bases map to TRBD1. Germline loops: CDR1 SGHDT, CDR2 YYEEEE. V dropped 5 bases and J dropped 3; count of bases not matched to a gene: 6. The CDR3 sequence is 15 residues long. The CDR3 DNA reads TGTGCCAGCAGACGGGACAGGTGGCCTAATGAAAAACTGTTTTTT. As protein: CASRRDRWPNEKLFF.

This clone appeared once. Here the CDR3 reads CASSFGGLAPEQYF. The DNA of the CDR3 is TGTGCCAGCAGTTTCGGGGGGCTCGCCCCCGAGCAGTACTTC. The rearrangement joins TRBV28 to TRBJ2-7; D perhaps matches TRBD2 (7 bases). CDR1 is MDHEN, CDR2 SYDVKM, per germline. The germline V and J ends were trimmed by 3 bases and 6 bases, with 15 bases remaining between them. The CDR3 runs to 14 residues.

The CDR3 protein is CASSRAVGDKGTGELFF. In DNA form, the CDR3 reads TGTGCCAGCAGCCGAGCCGTAGGGGATAAGGGCACCGGGGAGCTGTTTTTT. The chain joins TRBV13 to TRBJ2-2; D may be TRBD1 (5 bases). Trimming left V 5 bases short and J 4 bases short, with 20 bases between. Germline loops: CDR1 PRHDT, CDR2 FYEKMQ (reference sequence). CDR3 length: 17 residues.

The chain is built from TRBV28 and TRBJ2-1; D possibly corresponds to TRBD1 (7 bases). Trimming took 5 bases from V and 10 from J, leaving 24 bases between them. The germline CDR1 and CDR2 sequences are MDHEN and SYDVKM. This CDR3 has 16 amino acids. CDR3 region: CASSTQGGPTLSEQFF. DNA of the CDR3: TGTGCCAGCAGTACTCAGGGGGGCCCCACCTTGTCGGAGCAGTTCTTC.

The rearrangement links TRBV18 to TRBJ2-6; D remains unclear. CDR1 is KGHSH and CDR2 is LQKENI in the germline V gene. This CDR3 is built from 16 residues. Trimming pared 4 bases from V and 0 bases from J, leaving 10 bases between. This CDR3 reads CASSQITLSGANVLTF. The DNA of the CDR3 is TGTGCCAGCTCACAAATCACTCTCTCTGGGGCCAACGTCCTGACTTTC.